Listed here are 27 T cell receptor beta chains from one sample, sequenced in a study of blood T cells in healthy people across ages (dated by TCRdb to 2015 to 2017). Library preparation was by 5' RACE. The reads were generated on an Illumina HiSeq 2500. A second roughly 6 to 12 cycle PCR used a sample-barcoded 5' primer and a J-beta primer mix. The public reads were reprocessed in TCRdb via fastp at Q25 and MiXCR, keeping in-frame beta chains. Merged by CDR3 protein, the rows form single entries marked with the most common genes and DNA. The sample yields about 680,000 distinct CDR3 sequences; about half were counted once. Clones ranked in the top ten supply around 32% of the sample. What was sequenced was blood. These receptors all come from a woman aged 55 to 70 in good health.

The CDR3 DNA reads as TGTGCCACTGCTTCCGACAGGGAGGTTACTGGTGAAAAACTGTTTTTT. Its protein product is CATASDREVTGEKLFF. The rearrangement joins TRBV28 to TRBJ1-4, with 7 nucleotides matching TRBD1. Germline V CDR1 and CDR2: MDHEN, SYDVKM. The CDR3 loop spans 16 amino acids. J was trimmed by 7 bases and V by 10 bases; bases with no gene match: 18. Full variable domain (remainder filled in from reference TRBV28 and TRBJ1-4): DVKVTQSSRYLVKRTGEKVFLECVQDMDHENMFWYRQDPGLGLRLIYFSYDVKMKEKGDIPEGYSVSREKKERFSLILESASTNQTSMYLCATASDREVTGEKLFFGSGTQLSVL.

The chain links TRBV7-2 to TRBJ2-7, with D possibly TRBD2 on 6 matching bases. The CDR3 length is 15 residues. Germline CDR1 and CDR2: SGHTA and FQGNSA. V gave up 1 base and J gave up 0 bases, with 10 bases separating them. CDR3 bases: TGTGCCAGCAGCTTAGGCGGGAAGAGCTCCTACGAGCAGTACTTC. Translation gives CASSLGGKSSYEQYF.

The CDR3 here is CASSWDAAYGYTF. In nucleotides, the CDR3 is TGCGCCAGCAGTTGGGATGCTGCCTATGGCTACACCTTC. The chain couples TRBV5-1 to TRBJ1-2, with D unclear. This CDR3 spans 13 amino acids. The germline gives CDR1 SGHRS, CDR2 YFSETQ. Trimming stripped 5 bases from V and 4 bases from J, with 12 bases between.

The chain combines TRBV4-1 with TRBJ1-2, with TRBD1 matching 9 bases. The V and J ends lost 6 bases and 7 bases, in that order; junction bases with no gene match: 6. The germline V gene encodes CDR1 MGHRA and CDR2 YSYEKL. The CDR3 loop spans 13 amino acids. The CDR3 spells CASRPGQGRGYTF. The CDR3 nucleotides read TGCGCCAGCAGGCCGGGACAGGGTCGTGGCTACACCTTC.

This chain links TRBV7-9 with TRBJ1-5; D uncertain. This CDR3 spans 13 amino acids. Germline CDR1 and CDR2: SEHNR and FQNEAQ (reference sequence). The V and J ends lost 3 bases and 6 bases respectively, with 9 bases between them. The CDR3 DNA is TGTGCCAGCAGCTTCGACGGCGTTCAGCCCCAGCATTTT. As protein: CASSFDGVQPQHF. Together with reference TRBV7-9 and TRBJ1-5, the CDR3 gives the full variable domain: DTGVSQNPRHKITKRGQNVTFRCDPISEHNRLYWYRQTLGQGPEFLTYFQNEAQLEKSRLLSDRFSAERPKGSFSTLEIQRTEQGDSAMYLCASSFDGVQPQHFGDGTRLSIL.

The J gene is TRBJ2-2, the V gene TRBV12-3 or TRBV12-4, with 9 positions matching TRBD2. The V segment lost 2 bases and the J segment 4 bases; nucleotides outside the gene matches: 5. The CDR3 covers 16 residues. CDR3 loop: CASSLSLAGSTGELFF. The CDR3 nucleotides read TGTGCCAGCAGTTTATCCCTAGCGGGAAGCACCGGGGAGCTGTTTTTT.

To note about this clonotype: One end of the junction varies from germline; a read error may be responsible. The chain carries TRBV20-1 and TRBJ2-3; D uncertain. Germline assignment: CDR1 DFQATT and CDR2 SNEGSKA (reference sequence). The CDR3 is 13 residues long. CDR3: CSASLQNTDTQYF. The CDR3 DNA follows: TGCAGCGCTAGTCTCCAGAACACAGATACGCAGTATTTT.

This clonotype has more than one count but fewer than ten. CDR3 loop: CASSPARIVNEQFF. The CDR3 DNA is TGTGCCAGCAGTCCCGCCCGGATCGTTAATGAGCAGTTCTTC. The V and J genes are TRBV27 and TRBJ2-1; no clear D gene. Per the germline V gene, CDR1 is MNHEY and CDR2 is SMNVEV (reference sequence). Trimming took off 5 bases at V and 7 bases at J, with 15 bases between the two ends. The CDR3 contains 14 residues.

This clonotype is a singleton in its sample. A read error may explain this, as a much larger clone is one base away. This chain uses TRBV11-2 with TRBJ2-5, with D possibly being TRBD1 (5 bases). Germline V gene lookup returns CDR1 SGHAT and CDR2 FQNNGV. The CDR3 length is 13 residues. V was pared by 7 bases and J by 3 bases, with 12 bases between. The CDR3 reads CASNLGQKETQYF. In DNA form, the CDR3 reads TGTGCCAGCAACTTGGGGCAGAAAGAGACCCAGTACTTC.

As DNA, the CDR3 is TGTGCCATCAGTGAGCCGGGACTAGCGCTCGGAGAGCAGTTCTTC. The encoded protein is CAISEPGLALGEQFF. V gene TRBV10-3 combines with J gene TRBJ2-1, with 10 bases fitting TRBD2. V dropped 2 bases and J dropped 10; count of bases not matched to a gene: 8. Germline-derived CDR1 and CDR2 are ENHRY and SYGVKD. CDR3 length equals 15 residues.

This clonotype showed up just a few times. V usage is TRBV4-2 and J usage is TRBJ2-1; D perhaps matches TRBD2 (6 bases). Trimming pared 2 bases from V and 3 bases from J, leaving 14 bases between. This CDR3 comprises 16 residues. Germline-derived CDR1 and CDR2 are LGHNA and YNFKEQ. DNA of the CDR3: TGTGCCAGCAGCCAACGGAGGGCCGCTGGCTACAATGAGCAGTTCTTC. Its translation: CASSQRRAAGYNEQFF.

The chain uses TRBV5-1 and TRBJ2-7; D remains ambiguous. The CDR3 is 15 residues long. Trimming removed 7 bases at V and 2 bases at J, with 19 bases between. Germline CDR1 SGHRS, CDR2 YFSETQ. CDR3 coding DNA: TGCGCCAGCGGCCCGATTGACCCAGAACCCTACGAGCAGTACTTC. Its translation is CASGPIDPEPYEQYF.

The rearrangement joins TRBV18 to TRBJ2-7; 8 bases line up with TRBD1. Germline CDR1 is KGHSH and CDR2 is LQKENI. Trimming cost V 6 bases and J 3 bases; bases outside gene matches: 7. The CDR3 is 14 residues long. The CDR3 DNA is TGTGCCAGCTCCAAAGCCAGGGGGCTCTACGAGCAGTACTTC. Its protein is CASSKARGLYEQYF.

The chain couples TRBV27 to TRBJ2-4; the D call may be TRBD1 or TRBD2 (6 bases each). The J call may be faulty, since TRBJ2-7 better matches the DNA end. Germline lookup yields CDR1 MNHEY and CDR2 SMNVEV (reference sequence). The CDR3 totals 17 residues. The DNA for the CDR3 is TGTGCCAGCAGTTTATCGAGGTGGGGGGCTGCCACGTACGAGCAGTACTTC. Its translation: CASSLSRWGAATYEQYF.

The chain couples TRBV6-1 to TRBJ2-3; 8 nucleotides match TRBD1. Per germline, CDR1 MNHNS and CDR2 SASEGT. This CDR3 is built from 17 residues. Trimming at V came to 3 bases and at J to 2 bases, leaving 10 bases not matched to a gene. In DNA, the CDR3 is TGTGCCAGCAGTGAGTTCGGACAGGGCAGATCCACAGATACGCAGTATTTT. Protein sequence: CASSEFGQGRSTDTQYF.

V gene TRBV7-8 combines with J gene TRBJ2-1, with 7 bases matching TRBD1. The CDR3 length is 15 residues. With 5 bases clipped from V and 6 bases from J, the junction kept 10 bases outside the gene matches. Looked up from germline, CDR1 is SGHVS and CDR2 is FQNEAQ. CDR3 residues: CASSPGTAKINEQFF. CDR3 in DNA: TGTGCCAGCAGCCCCGGGACAGCTAAAATCAATGAGCAGTTCTTC.

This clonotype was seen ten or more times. DNA of the CDR3: TGCAGTGCTAAAGACAGGGGCTTTTCCTACGAGCAGTACTTC. Translating gives CSAKDRGFSYEQYF. The genes are TRBV20-1 and TRBJ2-7, with 8 bases lining up with TRBD1. V dropped 4 bases and J dropped 1; count of bases not matched to a gene: 6. The germline V gene encodes CDR1 DFQATT and CDR2 SNEGSKA (reference sequence). The CDR3 totals 14 residues.

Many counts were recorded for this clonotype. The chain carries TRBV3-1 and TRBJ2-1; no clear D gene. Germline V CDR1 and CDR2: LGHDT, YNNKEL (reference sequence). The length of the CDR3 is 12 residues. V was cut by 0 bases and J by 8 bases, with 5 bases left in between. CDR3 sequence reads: CASSQEGYEQFF. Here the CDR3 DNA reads TGTGCCAGCAGCCAAGAAGGCTATGAGCAGTTCTTC.

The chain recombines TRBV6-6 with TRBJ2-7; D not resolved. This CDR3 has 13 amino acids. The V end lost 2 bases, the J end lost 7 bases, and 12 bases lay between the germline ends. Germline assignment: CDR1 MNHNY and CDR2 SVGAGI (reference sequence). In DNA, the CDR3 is TGTGCCAGCAGTTACCCTCCCAACAATGAGCAGTACTTC. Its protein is CASSYPPNNEQYF.

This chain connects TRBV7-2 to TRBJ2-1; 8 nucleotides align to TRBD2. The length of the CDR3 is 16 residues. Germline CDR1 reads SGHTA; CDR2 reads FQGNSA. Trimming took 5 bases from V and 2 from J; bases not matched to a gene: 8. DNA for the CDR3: TGTGCCAGCAGCCCCCCCGGGACTAGAGCCTACAATGAGCAGTTCTTC. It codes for CASSPPGTRAYNEQFF.

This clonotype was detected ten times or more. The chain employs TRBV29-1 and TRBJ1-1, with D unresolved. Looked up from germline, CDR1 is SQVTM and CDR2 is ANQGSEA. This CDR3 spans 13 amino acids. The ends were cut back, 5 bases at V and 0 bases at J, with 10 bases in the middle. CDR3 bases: TGCAGCGTTAGTCTACTCATGAACACTGAAGCTTTCTTT. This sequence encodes CSVSLLMNTEAFF.

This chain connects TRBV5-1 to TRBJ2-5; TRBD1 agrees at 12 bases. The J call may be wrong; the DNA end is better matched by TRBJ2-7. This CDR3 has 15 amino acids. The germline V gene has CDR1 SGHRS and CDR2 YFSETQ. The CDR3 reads CASSLTGTGGAEQYF. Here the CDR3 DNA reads TGCGCCAGCAGCTTGACCGGGACAGGGGGCGCCGAGCAGTACTTC.

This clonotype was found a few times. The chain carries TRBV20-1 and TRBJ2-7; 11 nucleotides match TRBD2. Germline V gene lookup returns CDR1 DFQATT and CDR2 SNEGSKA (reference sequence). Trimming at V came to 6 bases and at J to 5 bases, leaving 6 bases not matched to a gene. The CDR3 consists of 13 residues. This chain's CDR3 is CSANLAGGNEQYF. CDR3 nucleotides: TGCAGTGCCAATCTAGCGGGAGGCAACGAGCAGTACTTC.

This CDR3 reads CAWSLRQRYYEQYF. The DNA for the CDR3 is TGTGCCTGGAGTCTCCGACAGAGGTACTACGAGCAGTACTTC. The gene calls are TRBV30 and TRBJ2-7; possibly TRBD1 for D (5 bases). This CDR3 has 14 residues. Trimming cost V 2 bases and J 3 bases, with 14 bases left between them. Germline V gene data show CDR1 as GTSNPN and CDR2 as SVGIG (reference sequence).

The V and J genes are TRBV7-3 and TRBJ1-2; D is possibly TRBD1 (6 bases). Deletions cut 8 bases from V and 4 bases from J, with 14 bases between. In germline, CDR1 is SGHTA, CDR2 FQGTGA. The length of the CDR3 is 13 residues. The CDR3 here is CASAPGGGYGYTF. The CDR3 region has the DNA TGTGCCAGCGCGCCGGGGGGCGGCTATGGCTACACCTTC.

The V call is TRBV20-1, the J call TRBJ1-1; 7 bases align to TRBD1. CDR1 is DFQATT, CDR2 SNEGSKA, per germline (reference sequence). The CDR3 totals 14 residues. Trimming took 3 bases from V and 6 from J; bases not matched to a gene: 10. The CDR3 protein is CSASRGGESPEAFF. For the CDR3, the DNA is TGCAGTGCTAGCAGAGGGGGCGAATCGCCTGAAGCTTTCTTT.

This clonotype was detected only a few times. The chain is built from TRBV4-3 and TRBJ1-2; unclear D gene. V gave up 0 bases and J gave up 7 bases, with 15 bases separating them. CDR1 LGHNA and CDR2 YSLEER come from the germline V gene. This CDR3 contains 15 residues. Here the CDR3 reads CASSQDRGFGVGYTF. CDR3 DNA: TGCGCCAGCAGCCAAGATCGAGGTTTTGGGGTTGGCTACACCTTC.